The rows below give T cell receptor beta chains drawn from one sample of a study of immune heterogeneity within non-small cell lung tumors. TCRdb recomputed calls from the multiplex PCR reads with MiXCR, one row per CDR3 protein. The sample records about 5,600 distinct CDR3 sequences, around 18% being singletons. Sequenced sample: lung tumor tissue. These receptors were taken from a man aged 40-49 years with non-small cell lung cancer. The conserved cysteine and the conserved F or W are not part of the CDR3 here.

v_gene: TRBV28; j_gene: TRBJ1-1; CDR3aa: ASIIKVGAEAF
v_gene: TRBV19; j_gene: TRBJ1-2; CDR3aa: ASSIPGAYGYT
v_gene: TRBV16; j_gene: TRBJ2-4; CDR3aa: ASSLGGGLQY
v_gene: TRBV28; j_gene: TRBJ2-7; CDR3aa: ASTEAGTYEQY
v_gene: TRBV10-3; j_gene: TRBJ1-6; CDR3aa: ATGQGNSPLH
v_gene: TRBV6-1; j_gene: TRBJ2-1; CDR3aa: ASSLDRDYNEQF
v_gene: TRBV2; j_gene: TRBJ2-7; CDR3aa: ASRTGVYEQY
v_gene: TRBV4-1; j_gene: TRBJ1-1; CDR3aa: ASSQGDTEAF
v_gene: TRBV20-1; j_gene: TRBJ2-3; CDR3aa: SATTSGTSTDTQY
v_gene: TRBV28; j_gene: TRBJ2-1; CDR3aa: ASSFESGSPEWEQF
v_gene: TRBV6-4; j_gene: TRBJ2-3; CDR3aa: ASSDGGADTQY
v_gene: TRBV7-8; j_gene: TRBJ1-6; CDR3aa: ASRGQNNSPLH
v_gene: TRBV4-3; j_gene: TRBJ2-7; CDR3aa: ASSLTSGSYEQY
v_gene: TRBV20-1; j_gene: TRBJ1-2; CDR3aa: SAGGGPGTGLYGYT
v_gene: TRBV7-2; j_gene: TRBJ2-7; CDR3aa: ASTPFSNDPYEQY
v_gene: TRBV20-1; j_gene: TRBJ2-2; CDR3aa: SASRVTGELF
v_gene: TRBV6-2/TRBV6-3; j_gene: TRBJ2-2; CDR3aa: ASSFTGGTGELF
v_gene: TRBV4-3; j_gene: TRBJ2-1; CDR3aa: ASSQDPNSYNEQF
v_gene: TRBV18; j_gene: TRBJ1-2; CDR3aa: ASGATLQGSLGYT
v_gene: TRBV20-1; j_gene: TRBJ1-2; CDR3aa: SAANRGLNGYT
v_gene: TRBV20-1; j_gene: TRBJ1-6; CDR3aa: SARDHGTKIGTESSYNSPLH
v_gene: TRBV7-2; j_gene: TRBJ1-2; CDR3aa: ASSFRQGAKEWYT
v_gene: TRBV7-2; j_gene: TRBJ2-7; CDR3aa: ASSLGLAGGPYEQY
v_gene: TRBV6-1; j_gene: TRBJ1-6; CDR3aa: ASSEVETDNSPLH
v_gene: TRBV28; j_gene: TRBJ2-1; CDR3aa: ASSYPGGWGNNEQF
v_gene: TRBV2; j_gene: TRBJ2-2; CDR3aa: ASSVAGTGNTGELF
v_gene: TRBV10-3; j_gene: TRBJ1-1; CDR3aa: AIRRDRGNTEAF
v_gene: TRBV6-4; j_gene: TRBJ2-7; CDR3aa: ASSYSTGQGSYEQY
v_gene: TRBV3-1; j_gene: TRBJ2-2; CDR3aa: ASSQVSVSGRAGELF
v_gene: TRBV28; j_gene: TRBJ1-3; CDR3aa: ASSFTLGQAGNTIY
v_gene: TRBV20-1; j_gene: TRBJ2-3; CDR3aa: SASTGLDTQY
v_gene: TRBV28; j_gene: TRBJ1-2; CDR3aa: ASSFGNYGYT
v_gene: TRBV4-2; j_gene: TRBJ1-2; CDR3aa: ASSQDLGQGVNYGYT
v_gene: TRBV12-3/TRBV12-4; j_gene: TRBJ1-1; CDR3aa: ASSPPWQGRDTEAF
v_gene: TRBV5-1; j_gene: TRBJ2-7; CDR3aa: ASSLGPSGSYEQY
v_gene: TRBV11-2; j_gene: TRBJ1-4; CDR3aa: AISLGRVTNEKPF
v_gene: TRBV4-1; j_gene: TRBJ2-7; CDR3aa: ASSQGTGTAYEQY
v_gene: TRBV12-5; j_gene: TRBJ2-1; CDR3aa: ASGLASPGVGRNEQF
v_gene: TRBV6-1; j_gene: TRBJ1-2; CDR3aa: ASSVGRMGRADGYT
v_gene: TRBV11-2; j_gene: TRBJ1-2; CDR3aa: ASSGQNYGYT
v_gene: TRBV11-3; j_gene: TRBJ2-1; CDR3aa: ASSLGATYNEQF
v_gene: TRBV5-1; j_gene: TRBJ2-1; CDR3aa: ASAQGQNYNEQF
v_gene: TRBV30; j_gene: TRBJ1-4; CDR3aa: AWSRTLDEKLF
v_gene: TRBV7-9; j_gene: TRBJ2-3; CDR3aa: ASSLSGISTDTQY
v_gene: TRBV12-3/TRBV12-4; j_gene: TRBJ1-4; CDR3aa: VSRPNEKLF
v_gene: TRBV2; j_gene: TRBJ2-1; CDR3aa: ASSEDGSSYNEQF
v_gene: TRBV7-9; j_gene: TRBJ2-5; CDR3aa: ASSSRQGGMKTQY
v_gene: TRBV7-7; j_gene: TRBJ2-5; CDR3aa: ASSLATSGMSQY
v_gene: TRBV28; j_gene: TRBJ2-7; CDR3aa: ASLREGGTEQY
v_gene: TRBV4-1; j_gene: TRBJ2-1; CDR3aa: ASSLLAGPPYNEQF
v_gene: TRBV24-1; j_gene: TRBJ2-3; CDR3aa: ATEGRGPDTQY
v_gene: TRBV6-2/TRBV6-3; j_gene: TRBJ2-3; CDR3aa: ASSYSGAGFTDTQY